What follows is one T cell receptor beta chain and its context. This clonotype was found many times. No antigen is known for it. Base qualities are not provided; no much larger clone lies one nucleotide away. The data were taken from a study of T cells in Graves' hyperthyroidism and ophthalmopathy (dated by TCRdb to about 2019). About the full investigation: Peripheral blood samples were taken at initial diagnosis, before any treatment was given. To identify TCR V-J signatures that set the groups apart, the researchers used a discovery cohort of about a hundred patients, made up of 43 with Graves' ophthalmopathy and around 58 with stable Graves' hyperthyroidism. An independent validation cohort of fewer than 20 hyperthyroidism patients and 17 patients who later progressed to ophthalmopathy tested prospective prediction of ophthalmopathy. The roughly 100 discovery patients were divided at random into training and test sets in a 7:3 ratio. In addition, the study compared T-cell repertoires in thyroid tissue and in blood from roughly 6 Graves' hyperthyroidism patients. Following sampling, methimazole starting at 30 mg daily was given to hyperthyroidism patients, and high-dose intravenous methylprednisolone was given to ophthalmopathy patients. The paper describes TCR Vbeta CDR3 sequencing of 130 to 150 peripheral blood samples, made up of about 41 ophthalmopathy patients, roughly 80 hyperthyroidism patients and roughly 17 progressor patients. The paper's findings and limits, for the study overall: A 13 V-J signature model separated ophthalmopathy from stable hyperthyroidism, with around 88% sensitivity and roughly 81% specificity in cross-validation and 80%/75% in testing. Sample size was not statistically predetermined, and blinding of investigators to group allocation was not performed. Most expanded thyroid clonotypes (frequency above 0.001) were also detected in blood, a finding suggesting that blood repertoires may reflect thyroid immune responses. In validation, the model predicted progression to ophthalmopathy with roughly 70% sensitivity and roughly 72% specificity, a median of about six months before onset.

Trimming removed 3 bases from V and 10 bases from J, leaving 16 bases between the germline ends. From cysteine to phenylalanine, the CDR3 is 14 amino acids long. The retained sequence is limited to the CDR3, 42 bases, with the frame set at the first base. The TCR beta CDR3 regions were amplified from the RNA transcripts. A first-round RT-PCR of the TCR CDR3 used the HTBI primer set with the Qiagen OneStep RT-PCR kit. A second multiplex PCR round built the libraries, followed by size selection and purification. Libraries were sequenced paired-end with 100 bp reads on an Illumina HiSeq2000. Per the original workflow: SOAPnuke was used to process the raw data, throwing out any read that contained adapters or uncalled bases, had a mean Phred below 15, or lacked an exact constant-primer or identifier match. High-quality paired reads were merged using COPE v1.2.5, and each unique nucleotide sequence was defined as a clonotype. Clonotypes were aligned to IMGT TRBV, TRBD and TRBJ reference segments using MiTCR v1.1. Only V-J combinations with frequency above 0.0001, covering 99% to 99.2% of repertoires, were analysed. A TCS score was defined as the ratio of F50 (clonal expansion) to E x V (chaos), with BLOSUM62-based TCRdist applied between CDR3 peptides within each V-J. Welch's t-statistics and random forest reduced fewer than 600 V-J features to roughly 13, which were used in a naive Bayes classifier (R e1071). TCRdb took the public reads, trimmed them with fastp at Q25, ran MiXCR for clone calling and kept in-frame beta chains. Entries are consolidated by CDR3 protein sequence, retaining the most common genes and DNA. These V and J calls are TCRdb output, not the study's own analysis. The sample yields a few hundred thousand distinct CDR3 sequences; 16% were counted once. About 3.5% of the sample belongs to the ten largest clones.

Ophthalmopathy patients had moderately to severely active disease, with a Clinical Activity Score of 3 or more, a NOSPECS grade of 4 or more, and a disease duration of less than 3 months. Exclusion was applied to patients with uncontrolled infections, other autoimmune diseases, pregnancy or lactation. Diagnoses were established on the basis of clinical symptoms, serum thyroxine and TRAb, thyroid ultrasound, and orbital computed tomography. Ficoll-Paque density gradient centrifugation was used to isolate PBMCs from approximately 10 ml of fresh peripheral blood. Total RNA was extracted with Trizol reagent, and quality was checked on an Agilent 2100 Bioanalyzer.

The sequence was obtained from a middle-aged woman with Graves' ophthalmopathy. The rearranged segments are TRBV12-3 or TRBV12-4 and TRBJ2-1, and TRBD2 may be the D gene, going by 6 matching bases. Sequenced material: blood. The bases are TGTGCCAGCAGTTTGCGGGACGCCCCTGGGGAGCAGTTCTTC. Its translation reads: CASSLRDAPGEQFF.